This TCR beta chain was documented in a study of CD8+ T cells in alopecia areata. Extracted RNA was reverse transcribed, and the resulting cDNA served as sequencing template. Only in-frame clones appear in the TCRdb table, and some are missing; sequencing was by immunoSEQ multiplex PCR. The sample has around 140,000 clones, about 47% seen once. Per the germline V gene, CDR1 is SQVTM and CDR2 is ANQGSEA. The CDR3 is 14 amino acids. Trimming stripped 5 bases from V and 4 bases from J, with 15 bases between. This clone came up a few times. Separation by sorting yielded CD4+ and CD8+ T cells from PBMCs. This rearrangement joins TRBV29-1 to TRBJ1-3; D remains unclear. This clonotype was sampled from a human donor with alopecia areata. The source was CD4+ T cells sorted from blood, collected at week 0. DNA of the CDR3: TGCAGCGTTTTGACCTGGGCCACGGGAAACACCATATATTTT. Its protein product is CSVLTWATGNTIYF.